The present TCR beta chain was sequenced within a study of blood T cells in healthy people across ages. Germline loops: CDR1 SGHTA, CDR2 FQGNSA. The CDR3 is made up of 12 amino acids. The V end was cut by 5 bases, the J end by 10 bases, with 12 bases between. Isolation per sample recovered at least 6 million PBMCs. With a J-beta primer mix and a sample-barcoded 5' primer, a second PCR ran 7 to 11 cycles. TCRdb fed the 5' RACE reads into MiXCR, producing one record per CDR3 protein. The sample includes over 500,000 distinct CDR3 sequences, roughly half of them seen just once. The specimen was blood. The receptor was derived from a woman of 80 years or more in good health. V and J are TRBV7-2 and TRBJ2-1, with D unclear. The CDR3 DNA follows: TGTGCCAGCAGCCAGGACCATCGGGAGCAGTTCTTC. Translation gives CASSQDHREQFF.